One and the same sample provided the 21 T cell receptor beta chains below, sequenced in a study of blood T cells in healthy people across ages. Through a sample-barcoded 5' primer and a J-beta primer mix, a second PCR was run for roughly 6 to 11 cycles. MiXCR, applied by TCRdb to the 5' RACE reads, yields one record per CDR3 protein. The sample lists fewer than 900,000 distinct CDR3 sequences, about 42% seen once, with around 20% in the top ten. Sequenced sample: blood. Every receptor here comes from a woman aged 60-75 years in good health.

DNA of the CDR3: TGTGCCAGCAGCTTAGCGCCTGGGCAGGGCACCGAAAAACTGTTTTTT. Amino acids: CASSLAPGQGTEKLFF. This chain joins TRBV7-2 and TRBJ1-4; TRBD1 is a possible D gene (5 bases). This CDR3 contains 16 residues. Germline-derived CDR1 and CDR2 are SGHTA and FQGNSA. V was pared by 0 bases and J by 8 bases, with 16 bases between.

CDR3 bases: TGTGCCAGTAGTATAGGACTAGCTCCCGAGGAGACCCAGTACTTC. Protein: CASSIGLAPEETQYF. V usage is TRBV19 and J usage is TRBJ2-5, with TRBD2 matching over 7 bases. The junction had 7 bases not matched to a gene; V was cut back by 1 base and J by 5 bases. The CDR3 extends over 15 amino acids. Germline V gives CDR1 LNHDA, CDR2 SQIVND (reference sequence).

V usage is TRBV11-2 and J usage is TRBJ2-2; no reliable D call. There are 12 residues in the CDR3. The V gene lost 6 bases and the J gene lost 3 bases, with 5 bases spanning the gap. Germline lookup yields CDR1 SGHAT and CDR2 FQNNGV. CDR3 sequence reads: CASRTYTGELFF. The DNA of the CDR3 is TGTGCCAGCAGGACGTACACCGGGGAGCTGTTTTTT.

This chain connects TRBV29-1 to TRBJ1-2; TRBD1 might be the D (5 bases). CDR1 SQVTM and CDR2 ANQGSEA come from the germline V gene. Between the trimmed V and J ends, which lost 3 bases and 2 bases, there was a span of 13 bases. This CDR3 has 14 residues. The CDR3 here is CSVDYFQGNYGYTF. The CDR3 DNA reads TGCAGCGTTGATTACTTCCAGGGCAACTATGGCTACACCTTC.

There are a few counts of this clonotype. The chain employs TRBV18 and TRBJ2-4, with 7 bases identical to TRBD1. The J call may be incorrect, as the DNA end agrees better with TRBJ2-7. Germline V gene sequence: CDR1 KGHSH, CDR2 LQKENI. The CDR3 sequence is 13 residues long. The CDR3 DNA reads TGTGCCAGCTCACTTAACAGGGGCGACGAGCAGTACTTC. Its protein product is CASSLNRGDEQYF.

This clonotype has ten or more counts. V and J are TRBV10-3 and TRBJ2-7, with D perhaps TRBD1 (6 bases). The CDR3 runs 15 residues. V lost 3 bases, J lost 0 bases, and 12 bases lay in between. Germline CDR1 reads ENHRY; CDR2 reads SYGVKD. The CDR3 DNA is TGTGCCATCAGTGAATCGAGGACAGCCTCCTACGAGCAGTACTTC. Translating it yields CAISESRTASYEQYF.

This clonotype was seen only once. V is TRBV4-2 and J is TRBJ2-2; possible D gene TRBD2, 7 bases. The germline V and J ends were trimmed by 0 bases and 6 bases, with 11 bases remaining between them. CDR1 is LGHNA, CDR2 YNFKEQ, per germline. The length of the CDR3 is 15 residues. The DNA of the CDR3 is TGTGCCAGCAGCCAAGAAGGGGGGGCATCCGGGGAGCTGTTTTTT. This codes for CASSQEGGASGELFF.

There are a few counts of this clonotype. This sequence joins TRBV21-1 and TRBJ2-4. The J call could be wrong; TRBJ2-7 is a better fit for the DNA end. TRBV21-1 is annotated as a pseudogene. CDR3 length: 11 amino acids. In DNA, the CDR3 is TGTGCCAGCAGCAAAGAACACGAGCAGTACTTC. Its translation is CASSKEHEQYF.

This clonotype was counted many times. CDR3 nucleotide sequence: TGTGCCAGCAGTTACCCCGGTCAGCCCCAGCATTTT. As protein: CASSYPGQPQHF. The J gene is TRBJ1-5, the V gene TRBV6-5; unclear D gene. The length of the CDR3 is 12 residues. Trimming pared 2 bases from V and 6 bases from J, leaving 5 bases between. Germline-derived CDR1 and CDR2 are MNHEY and SVGAGI.

This clonotype showed up just a few times. V is TRBV28 and J is TRBJ1-2; 9 nucleotides align to TRBD1. The germline V gene encodes CDR1 MDHEN and CDR2 SYDVKM. The CDR3 loop spans 15 amino acids. The J segment lost 3 bases and the V segment lost 7 bases, leaving 9 bases of the junction unmatched. The DNA of the CDR3 is TGTGCCAGCATAAAACAGGGGGCGGAAGACTATGGCTACACCTTC. This codes for CASIKQGAEDYGYTF.

The J gene is TRBJ2-4, the V gene TRBV27, with 8 bases identical to TRBD1. The CDR3 extends over 16 amino acids. J was trimmed by 0 bases and V by 6 bases; bases with no gene match: 7. The germline V gene encodes CDR1 MNHEY and CDR2 SMNVEV (reference sequence). CDR3 sequence: CASRLPDRGAKNIQYF. The CDR3, as DNA: TGTGCCAGCAGGTTACCCGACAGGGGAGCCAAAAACATTCAGTACTTC.

The chain carries TRBV9 and TRBJ2-5; no definite D call. Looked up from germline, CDR1 is SGDLS and CDR2 is YYNGEE. This CDR3 region has 14 residues. V dropped 4 bases and J dropped 1 base, with 11 bases sitting between them. The CDR3 spells CASSLTEIQETQYF. As DNA, the CDR3 is TGTGCCAGCAGCCTAACAGAAATCCAAGAGACCCAGTACTTC. The variable domain in full, with the rest retrieved from reference TRBV9 and TRBJ2-5, is DSGVTQTPKHLITATGQRVTLRCSPRSGDLSVYWYQQSLDQGLQFLIQYYNGEERAKGNILERFSAQQFPDLHSELNLSSLELGDSALYFCASSLTEIQETQYFGPGTRLLVL.

This clonotype was seen a handful of times. This chain connects TRBV18 to TRBJ2-1, with 7 bases fitting TRBD1. Germline V gene sequence: CDR1 KGHSH, CDR2 LQKENI. Germline trimming cut 3 bases from V and 9 bases from J; bases unmatched to any gene: 11. There are 15 residues in the CDR3. The CDR3 region is CASSPATGVGSEQFF. The CDR3 nucleotides are TGTGCCAGCTCACCGGCCACAGGGGTTGGCAGTGAGCAGTTCTTC.

This clonotype was counted between two and nine times. The V and J genes are TRBV10-3 and TRBJ1-2; D not certain. Trimming cost V 4 bases and J 6 bases, with 12 bases left between them. Per germline, CDR1 ENHRY and CDR2 SYGVKD. This CDR3 contains 13 residues. The CDR3 nucleotides read TGTGCCATCAGTGTAGTTGATGGGGATGGCTACACCTTC. Protein product: CAISVVDGDGYTF.

The genes are TRBV20-1 and TRBJ2-2; D ambiguous. The germline CDR1 and CDR2 sequences are DFQATT and SNEGSKA (reference sequence). The CDR3 totals 12 residues. V lost 5 bases and J lost 6, with 10 bases in between. CDR3: CSARYLAGELFF. The CDR3 DNA follows: TGCAGTGCTCGATACCTCGCCGGGGAGCTGTTTTTT.

The CDR3, as DNA: TGTGCCAGCTCACGCGGGGCGCCAGGGAACTATGGCTACACCTTC. Amino acid sequence: CASSRGAPGNYGYTF. This sequence joins TRBV18 and TRBJ1-2, with D possibly TRBD1 on 5 matching bases. The V end lost 4 bases, the J end lost 2 bases, and 14 bases lay between the germline ends. The CDR3 runs to 15 residues. Germline V lookup: CDR1 KGHSH, CDR2 LQKENI.

This clonotype was seen just once. The CDR3 sequence is CATRADTQYF. CDR3 nucleotide sequence: TGTGCCACGAGGGCGGATACGCAGTATTTT. The V gene is TRBV6-5, the J gene TRBJ2-3; D is possibly TRBD2 (5 bases). V lost 10 bases and J lost 6, with 8 bases in between. This CDR3 has 10 amino acids. Germline CDR1 is MNHEY and CDR2 is SVGAGI.

As regards this clonotype: A single base separates this from a much larger clone, so it may be a read error. This rearrangement joins TRBV19 to TRBJ2-5, with D perhaps matching TRBD2 (5 bases). Trimming pared 6 bases from V and 5 bases from J, leaving 10 bases between. Germline CDR1 reads LNHDA; CDR2 reads SQIVND (reference sequence). The CDR3 covers 12 residues. The CDR3 protein is CASRRGMETQYF. For the CDR3, the DNA is TGTGCCAGTAGGAGAGGGATGGAGACCCAGTACTTC.

A word on this clonotype: It may be a read error: a sequence one base away is much more abundant. The rearrangement links TRBV6-5 to TRBJ2-7; tentative D call: TRBD2 (6 bases). Germline-derived CDR1 and CDR2 are MNHEY and SVGAGI. There are 16 residues in the CDR3. V was shortened by 2 bases and J by 3 bases, with 17 bases between the two germline ends. This CDR3 is CASSYGRVEGRYEQYF. The CDR3 coding sequence is TGTGCCAGCAGTTACGGTCGGGTGGAGGGCCGCTACGAGCAGTACTTC.

This clonotype turned up a few times. V usage is TRBV11-2 and J usage is TRBJ2-7; D is uncertain. The CDR3 spans 13 residues. Germline-derived CDR1 and CDR2 are SGHAT and FQNNGV. With 0 bases removed from V and 3 bases from J, the gap between germline ends came to 6 bases. DNA for the CDR3: TGTGCCAGCAGCTTAGAGTCCAACTACGAGCAGTACTTC. Translated, it gives CASSLESNYEQYF.

The chain is built from TRBV20-1 and TRBJ2-1; 13 bases align to TRBD2. J was trimmed by 0 bases and V by 1 base; bases with no gene match: 9. The germline gives CDR1 DFQATT, CDR2 SNEGSKA (reference sequence). CDR3 length: 19 amino acids. The CDR3 nucleotides are TGCAGTGCTAGAGTGGCGGGACTAGCGGGACTGAGCTCCTACAATGAGCAGTTCTTC. It yields the protein CSARVAGLAGLSSYNEQFF.